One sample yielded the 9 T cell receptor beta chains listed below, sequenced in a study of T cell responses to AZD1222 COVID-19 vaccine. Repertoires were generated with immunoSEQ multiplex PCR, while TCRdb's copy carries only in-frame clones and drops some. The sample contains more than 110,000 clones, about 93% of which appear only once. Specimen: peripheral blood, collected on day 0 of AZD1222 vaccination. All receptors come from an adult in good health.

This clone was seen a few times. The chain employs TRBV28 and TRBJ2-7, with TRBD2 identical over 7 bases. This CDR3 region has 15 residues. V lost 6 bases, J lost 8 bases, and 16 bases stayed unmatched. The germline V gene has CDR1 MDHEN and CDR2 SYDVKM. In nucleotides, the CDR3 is TGTGCCAGCAGCCCCATGGGAGGGAGGAGTTTCAAGCAGTACTTC. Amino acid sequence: CASSPMGGRSFKQYF.

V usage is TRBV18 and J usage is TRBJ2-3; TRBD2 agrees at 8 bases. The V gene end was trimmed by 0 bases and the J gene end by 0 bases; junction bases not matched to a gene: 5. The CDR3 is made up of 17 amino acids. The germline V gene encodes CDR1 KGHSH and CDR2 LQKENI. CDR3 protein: CASSPPGLAGSTDTQYF. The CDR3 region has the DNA TGTGCCAGCTCACCACCTGGACTAGCAGGGAGCACAGATACGCAGTATTTT.

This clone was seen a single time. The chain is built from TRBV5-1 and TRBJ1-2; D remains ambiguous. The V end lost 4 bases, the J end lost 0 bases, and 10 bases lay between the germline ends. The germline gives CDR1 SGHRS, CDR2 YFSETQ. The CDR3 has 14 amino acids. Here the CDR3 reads CASSPGSSNYGYTF. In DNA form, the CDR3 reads TGCGCCAGCAGCCCAGGATCATCTAACTATGGCTACACCTTC.

The CDR3 DNA reads as TGTGCCAGCAGTCCCCCCGGGGCTCAAGATAATTCACCCCTCCACTTT. This translates into CASSPPGAQDNSPLHF. The chain couples TRBV28 to TRBJ1-6; tentatively, D is TRBD1 (5 bases). The CDR3 has 16 residues. The germline V and J ends were trimmed by 5 bases and 5 bases, with 16 bases remaining between them. The germline V gene encodes CDR1 MDHEN and CDR2 SYDVKM.

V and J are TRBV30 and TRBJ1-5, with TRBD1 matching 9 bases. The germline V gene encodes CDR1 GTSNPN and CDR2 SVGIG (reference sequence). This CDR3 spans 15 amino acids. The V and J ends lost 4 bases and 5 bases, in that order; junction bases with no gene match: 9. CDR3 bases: TGTGCCTGGACCCCGGGACAGGGTTTTGATCAGCCCCAGCATTTT. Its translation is CAWTPGQGFDQPQHF.

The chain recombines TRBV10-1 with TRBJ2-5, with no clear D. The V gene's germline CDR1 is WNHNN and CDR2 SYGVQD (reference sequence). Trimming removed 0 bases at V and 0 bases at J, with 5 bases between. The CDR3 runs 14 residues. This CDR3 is CASSESGNQETQYF. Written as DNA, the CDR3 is TGCGCCAGCAGTGAGTCTGGCAACCAAGAGACCCAGTACTTC.

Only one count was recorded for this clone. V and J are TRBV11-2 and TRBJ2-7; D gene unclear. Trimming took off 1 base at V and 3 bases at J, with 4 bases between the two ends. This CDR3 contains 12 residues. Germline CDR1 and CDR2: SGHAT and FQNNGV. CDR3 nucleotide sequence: TGTGCCAGCAGCTTAGTCGGCTACGAGCAGTACTTC. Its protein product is CASSLVGYEQYF.

The CDR3 coding sequence is TGTGCCTGGAGTCGCGTATGGAACACCGGGGAGCTGTTTTTT. Its translation: CAWSRVWNTGELFF. This chain joins TRBV30 and TRBJ2-2, with D uncertain. Trimming removed 2 bases at V and 1 base at J, with 8 bases between. Germline values: CDR1 GTSNPN, CDR2 SVGIG (reference sequence). There are 14 residues in the CDR3.

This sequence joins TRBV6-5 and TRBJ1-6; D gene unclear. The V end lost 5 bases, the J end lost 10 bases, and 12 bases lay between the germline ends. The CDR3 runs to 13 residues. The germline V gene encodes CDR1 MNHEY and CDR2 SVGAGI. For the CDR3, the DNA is TGTGCCAGCAGTCCGGATGGAGAATCACCCCTCCACTTT. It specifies CASSPDGESPLHF.